This T cell receptor (beta chain) originates from a study of ipilimumab plus nivolumab after autologous stem cell transplantation. TCRdb's table, derived via immunoSEQ multiplex PCR, lists solely in-frame clones and lacks some. Counted here are 15,000 to 20,000 clones, about 81% occurring once; the ten biggest clones make up approximately 20%. The TCR was taken from a male donor with diffuse large B-cell lymphoma. Sequenced material: PBMCs, taken in a trial of ipilimumab plus nivolumab as post-transplant consolidation.

In DNA form, the CDR3 reads TGTGCCAGTAGTATAGCCGACAGGAGGTACAATGAGCAGTTCTTC. Protein: CASSIADRRYNEQFF. The chain recombines TRBV19 with TRBJ2-1; possibly TRBD1 for D (6 bases). V lost 1 base, J lost 4 bases, and 11 bases lay in between. Germline CDR1 and CDR2: LNHDA and SQIVND (reference sequence). CDR3 size: 15 residues. The full variable domain, its missing parts supplied by reference TRBV19 and TRBJ2-1, is DGGITQSPKYLFRKEGQNVTLSCEQNLNHDAMYWYRQDPGQGLRLIYYSQIVNDFQKGDIAEGYSVSREKKESFPLTVTSAQKNPTAFYLCASSIADRRYNEQFFGPGTRLTVL.